This TCR beta chain originates from a study of blood T cell repertoires in COVID-19. Study-level background: Donors in the United States, Italy and Spain gave samples during acute or convalescent COVID-19. PBMCs, B-cell-depleted T cells, or T cells were the source of the cDNA or gDNA that made up the material.

Measured with immunoSEQ multiplex PCR; TCRdb has only the in-frame clones, and not every one. The sample has about 200,000 clones, around 80% seen once; the top ten hold around 5.8%. This CDR3 spans 15 amino acids. The V gene's germline CDR1 is MNHEY and CDR2 SMNVEV (reference sequence). V was clipped by 5 bases and J by 5 bases; unmatched bases: 8. The sequenced sample was peripheral blood. The rearrangement uses TRBV27 and TRBJ1-2, with 10 bases lining up with TRBD1. This clonotype was sampled from a woman in her seventies with acute or convalescent COVID-19. This CDR3 reads CASSPGQGLGYGYTF. The CDR3 bases are TGTGCCAGCAGTCCGGGACAGGGGTTAGGATATGGCTACACCTTC.